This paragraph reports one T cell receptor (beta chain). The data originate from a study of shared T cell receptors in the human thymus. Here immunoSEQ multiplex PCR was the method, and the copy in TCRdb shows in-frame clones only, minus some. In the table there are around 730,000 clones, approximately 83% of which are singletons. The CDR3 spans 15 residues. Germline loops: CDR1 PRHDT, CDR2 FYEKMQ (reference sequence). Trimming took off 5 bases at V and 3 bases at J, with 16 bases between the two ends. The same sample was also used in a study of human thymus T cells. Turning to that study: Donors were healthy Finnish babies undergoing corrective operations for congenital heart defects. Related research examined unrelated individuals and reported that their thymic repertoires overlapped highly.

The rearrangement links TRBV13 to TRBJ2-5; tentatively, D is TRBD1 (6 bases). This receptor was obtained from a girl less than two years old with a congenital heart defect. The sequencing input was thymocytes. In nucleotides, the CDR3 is TGTGCCAGCAGCGGAAATCCAACAGGGAAAGAGACCCAGTACTTC. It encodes CASSGNPTGKETQYF.